This T cell receptor (beta chain) is from a study of blood T cell repertoires in COVID-19. On the study more broadly: Collection of acute and convalescent COVID-19 samples took place in the United States, Italy and Spain. The analysed material was cDNA or gDNA that came from T cells, B-cell-depleted T cells, or PBMCs.

Recruited during active infection, patients (from Seattle) were subsequently followed longitudinally. Authors' methods: Amplification of reference gene primers provided the estimated nucleated cell counts. Clones were read by immunoSEQ multiplex PCR, and TCRdb kept only the in-frame ones, dropping some. That table gives V, J and clone size, and the DNA gave D and trimming. The sample carries over 75,000 clones, 70% to 90% recorded once. This CDR3 is built from 11 residues. Germline-derived CDR1 and CDR2 are SGHVS and FNYEAQ. V dropped 2 bases and J dropped 8 bases, with 6 bases sitting between them. The specimen was peripheral blood. The J gene is TRBJ1-2, the V gene TRBV7-6; D gene ambiguous. The sequence was obtained from a human donor with COVID-19, enrolled during active disease. The donor label of this sample is uncertain. The CDR3 nucleotides read TGTGCCAGCAGCTTAACCCGGGGCTACACCTTC. It yields the protein CASSLTRGYTF.